This section outlines one T cell receptor (beta chain) sequence together with its context. The antigen remains unidentified. The sample originates from a study of CD8+CD57+ T cells in acquired aplastic anemia. Study information: Across the sorted CD4+ and CD8+ cells, DNA amounts averaged about 3 ug.

In germline, CDR1 is SGHKS, CDR2 YYEKEE (reference sequence). V lost 4 bases and J lost 2, with 11 bases in between. The CDR3 spans 14 residues. Study-wide results and caveats: Researchers reported that CD8+ Simpson's diversity was not significantly different in patients versus controls. Some 28 sequences, all CD8+ CDR3, were shared between patients and controls.

Investigators profiled TCR beta VDJ and CDR3 from genomic DNA template. TCRdb called the reads again in MiXCR, with one record for every CDR3 protein. The profile covers fewer than 250,000 distinct CDR3 sequences, with around 50% appearing a single time and 15% to 20% taken by the ten largest. V gene TRBV5-5 combines with J gene TRBJ2-3; tentative D call: TRBD1 (6 bases). The sample taken for sequencing was sorted CD4+, CD8+, or CD8+CD57+ T cells (not recorded which) from PBMCs. This TCR was recovered from a human donor in good health, serving as a control. The CDR3 sequence is CASSQDRYTDTQYF. As DNA, the CDR3 is TGTGCCAGCAGCCAAGACAGGTACACAGATACGCAGTATTTT.